This T cell receptor (beta chain) appears in the sequencing data of a study of vaccination effects on CD4 cells after COVID-19. About the research overall: Of the BNT162b2 and mRNA-1273 vaccines, participants received two doses of one or the other.

Method: immunoSEQ multiplex PCR; TCRdb's copy keeps in-frame clones and lacks some. This table has about 65,000 clones, around 69% appearing once. Regarding this clone: Its target is unknown.

The CDR3 has 11 residues. V was shortened by 10 bases and J by 4 bases, with 10 bases between the two germline ends. Germline V gene lookup returns CDR1 MDHEN and CDR2 SYDVKM. Ahead of sequencing, the ViraFEST assay grew antigen-specific CD4+ T cells using viral peptide pools. Subsequent to less than 13 days of culture, CD4+ T cells were isolated. Nobody among the vaccine recipients had prior SARS-CoV-2 infection (nucleocapsid antibodies were negative). Researchers swapped half the medium for IL-2 medium on both days 3 and 7. The gene calls are TRBV28 and TRBJ1-2; D is unresolved. The source material was CD4+ T cells from PBMCs cultured with HCoV-NL63 spike peptides, sampled before COVID-19 vaccination. The origin of this receptor is a human donor who received a COVID-19 vaccine. CDR3 amino acids: CATSMPYGYTF. CDR3 DNA sequence: TGTGCCACCTCAATGCCCTATGGCTACACCTTC.